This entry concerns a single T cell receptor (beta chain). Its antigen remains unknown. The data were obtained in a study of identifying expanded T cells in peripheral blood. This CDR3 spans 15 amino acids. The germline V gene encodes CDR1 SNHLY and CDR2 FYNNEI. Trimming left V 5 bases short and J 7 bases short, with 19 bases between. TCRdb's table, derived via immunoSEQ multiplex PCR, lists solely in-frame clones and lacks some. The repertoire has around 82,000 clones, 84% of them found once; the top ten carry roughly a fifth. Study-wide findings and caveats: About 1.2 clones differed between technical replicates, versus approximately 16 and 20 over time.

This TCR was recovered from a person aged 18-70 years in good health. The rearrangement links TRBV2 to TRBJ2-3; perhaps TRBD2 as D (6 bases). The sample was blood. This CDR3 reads CASSFILGGQNTQYF. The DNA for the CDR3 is TGTGCCAGCAGTTTCATCTTGGGAGGACAAAATACGCAGTATTTT.